This is a list of T cell receptor beta chains from one sample in a study of blood T cell repertoires in COVID-19. Produced via immunoSEQ multiplex PCR; TCRdb's table is partial and in-frame only. The repertoire holds around 170,000 clones, 80% seen once, with about an eighth in the top ten. Sequencing used PBMCs or T cells enriched from blood (not recorded which). The receptors originated from a man in his 60s who had been exposed to COVID-19. Each CDR3 is given with its conserved first and last residue. D genes are given only for firm matches. Expanded clones are given a class, and other clones once, few, many or no size at all.

j_call,d_call,clone_size,v_call,cdr3_length,cdr3_nt,cdr3_aa
TRBJ1-5,TRBD1,-,TRBV5-8,16,TGTGCCAGCAGCAACGGACAGGTCCATAGCAATCAGCCCCAGCATTTT,CASSNGQVHSNQPQHF
TRBJ2-3,TRBD2,-,TRBV29-1,14,TGCAGCGTTCCCAACCGGGGGGTCCCAGATACGCAGTATTTT,CSVPNRGVPDTQYF
TRBJ2-5,TRBD1,-,TRBV28,14,TGTGCCAGCATTGGGACAGGGGTTGTGGAGACCCAGTACTTC,CASIGTGVVETQYF
TRBJ2-3,TRBD2,-,TRBV4-1,16,TGCGCCAGCAGCGCCCTGAGCGGGAGGGACCCAGATACGCAGTATTTT,CASSALSGRDPDTQYF
TRBJ1-2,TRBD1,few,TRBV7-9,14,TGTGCCAGCAGCTTAGAGACAGGGGTCAATGGCTACACCTTC,CASSLETGVNGYTF
TRBJ2-1,TRBD2,once,TRBV7-2,17,TGTGCCAGCAGCTTTATACGACTAGCGGGAGTCTCAAGTGAGCAGTTCTTC,CASSFIRLAGVSSEQFF
TRBJ2-1,TRBD2,-,TRBV7-9,16,TGTGCCAGCAGCCCTACTAGCGGGAGGGTTATTCGTGAGCAGTTCTTC,CASSPTSGRVIREQFF
TRBJ1-1,-,few,TRBV19,15,TGTGCCAGTAGTATAGACCATACACCGAACACTGAAGCTTTCTTT,CASSIDHTPNTEAFF
TRBJ1-1,-,-,TRBV30,17,TGTGCCTGGAGTGTACGGCCCCGGGGGATCATGAACACTGAAGCTTTCTTT,CAWSVRPRGIMNTEAFF
TRBJ1-2,-,-,TRBV15,14,TGTGCCACCAGCAGAGATCTAGGGGGGGCTGGCTACACCTTC,CATSRDLGGAGYTF
TRBJ2-1,-,-,TRBV12-3/TRBV12-4,11,TGTGCCAGCGCGGGGAGGAATGAGCAGTTCTTC,CASAGRNEQFF